A selection of T cell receptor beta chains follows, all from one sample in a study of blood T cell repertoires in COVID-19. Clones were read by immunoSEQ multiplex PCR, and TCRdb kept only the in-frame ones, dropping some. The table has 45,000 to 60,000 clones, roughly 80% seen once. Sequenced material: peripheral blood. These receptors originate from an elderly woman with acute or convalescent COVID-19. CDR3s include the opening cysteine and the closing phenylalanine or tryptophan. A D gene is named only where the DNA matches it firmly. Clone size is shown for a subset of rows, as once, few, many or a class of expanded clone.

j_call clone_size d_call v_call cdr3_aa cdr3_nt
TRBJ1-5 . . TRBV18 CASSTQGLGQPQHF TGTGCCAGCTCAACCCAGGGGTTGGGTCAGCCCCAGCATTTT
TRBJ2-1 . . TRBV5-4 CASTFVGGPGNEQFF TGTGCCAGCACCTTCGTGGGGGGGCCAGGCAATGAGCAGTTCTTC
TRBJ2-5 . TRBD2 TRBV5-1 CASSAGGGETQYF TGCGCCAGCAGCGCAGGCGGGGGAGAGACCCAGTACTTC
TRBJ2-3 . TRBD2 TRBV6-4 CASSGTSGAIDTQYF TGTGCCAGCTCAGGGACTAGCGGGGCGATAGATACGCAGTATTTT
TRBJ1-6 . . TRBV6-6 CASSRTAYNSPLHF TGTGCCAGCTCCCGGACAGCCTATAATTCACCCCTCCACTTT
TRBJ1-5 . . TRBV6-1 CASSDNRNNQPQHF TGTGCCAGCAGTGACAACAGAAACAATCAGCCCCAGCATTTT
TRBJ1-4 . . TRBV7-9 CASSLVPAGIEKLFF TGTGCCAGCAGCTTAGTTCCGGCGGGTATTGAAAAACTGTTTTTT
TRBJ1-5 . TRBD1 TRBV28 CASSLTGGSQPQHF TGTGCCAGCAGTTTGACAGGGGGCAGTCAGCCCCAGCATTTT
TRBJ1-6 . . TRBV7-3 CASSLGRNYNSPLHF TGTGCCAGCAGCTTGGGGAGGAACTATAATTCACCCCTCCACTTT
TRBJ2-2 . . TRBV2 CARKTEPGLATGELFF TGTGCCAGGAAGACAGAACCTGGTCTCGCCACCGGGGAGCTGTTTTTT
TRBJ2-7 . . TRBV5-1 CASSGVQGGGEQYF TGCGCCAGCAGCGGGGTGCAGGGTGGCGGCGAGCAGTACTTC
TRBJ2-7 . . TRBV11-2 CASSMGQLYEQYF TGTGCCAGCAGCATGGGACAACTCTACGAGCAGTACTTC
TRBJ1-6 . TRBD1 TRBV12-5 CASARTGGGSPLHF TGTGCTAGTGCCAGGACAGGGGGCGGTTCACCCCTCCACTTT
TRBJ1-1 . TRBD1 TRBV11-2 CASTQGAGTEAFF TGTGCCAGCACGCAGGGGGCGGGTACTGAAGCTTTCTTT
TRBJ1-2 . . TRBV20-1 CSASTGLGYTF TGCAGTGCTTCAACAGGGTTGGGCTACACCTTC
TRBJ1-2 . TRBD1 TRBV7-2 CASSPTRTGFGYTF TGTGCCAGCAGCCCCACAAGGACAGGGTTTGGCTACACCTTC
TRBJ2-7 . TRBD1 TRBV5-5 CASSRDRVYDEQYF TGTGCCAGCAGCCGGGACAGGGTGTACGACGAGCAGTACTTC
TRBJ1-5 . . TRBV7-8 CASSLASINSNQPQHF TGTGCCAGCAGCTTAGCCAGTATTAATAGCAATCAGCCCCAGCATTTT
TRBJ1-2 . TRBD1 TRBV6-6 CASSREGTGRGGYTF TGTGCCAGCAGCAGAGAAGGGACAGGGAGAGGTGGCTACACCTTC
TRBJ1-1 . TRBD1 TRBV7-2 CASSLDRGPTEAFF TGTGCCAGCAGCTTAGACAGGGGACCCACTGAAGCTTTCTTT
TRBJ1-1 . TRBD1 TRBV19 CASSWDRGRTEAFF TGTGCCAGTAGTTGGGACAGGGGGAGGACTGAAGCTTTCTTT
TRBJ1-1 . . TRBV13 CASSFGRGGRTEAFF TGTGCCAGCAGCTTCGGCAGGGGCGGACGCACTGAAGCTTTCTTT
TRBJ2-7 . TRBD1 TRBV5-1 CASSVAGGTTNYEQYF TGCGCCAGCAGCGTGGCAGGGGGTACGACGAACTACGAGCAGTACTTC
TRBJ1-1 once TRBD1 TRBV6-5 CASRTPGQGNTEAFF TGTGCCAGCAGGACACCGGGACAGGGAAACACTGAAGCTTTCTTT
TRBJ1-2 . . TRBV7-2 CASSLGPESGYTF TGTGCCAGCAGCTTAGGGCCAGAAAGTGGCTACACCTTC
TRBJ2-1 . TRBD1 TRBV5-4 CASSSRTGTGSNEQFF TGTGCCAGCAGCTCACGAACCGGGACAGGGAGCAATGAGCAGTTCTTC
TRBJ2-7 . TRBD1 TRBV4-1 CASRQSSTGLSYEQYF TGCGCCAGCAGACAATCCTCGACAGGGCTATCCTACGAGCAGTACTTC
TRBJ1-4 . . TRBV7-9 CASSPPDEKLFF TGTGCCAGCAGTCCCCCTGATGAAAAACTGTTTTTT
TRBJ2-5 . TRBD1 TRBV5-1 CASSLGTAKETQYF TGCGCCAGCAGCCTAGGGACAGCAAAAGAGACCCAGTACTTC
TRBJ2-3 . TRBD1 TRBV6-2/TRBV6-3 CASSYRPRTGTEDTQYF TGTGCCAGCAGTTACCGCCCTAGGACAGGAACGGAAGATACGCAGTATTTT
TRBJ1-4 . TRBD1 TRBV2 CASRDRTGDEKLFF TGTGCCAGCAGAGATAGGACAGGGGACGAAAAACTGTTTTTT
TRBJ1-2 . TRBD1 TRBV13 CASSLRVTGAHGYTF TGTGCCAGCAGCTTAAGGGTTACAGGGGCCCATGGCTACACCTTC
TRBJ1-2 . . TRBV4-1 CASSQGEVRDGYTF TGCGCCAGCAGCCAAGGGGAAGTGCGGGATGGCTACACCTTC
TRBJ2-5 . TRBD1 TRBV6-5 CARTRDRGGETQYF TGTGCCAGAACTCGGGACAGGGGAGGGGAGACCCAGTACTTC
TRBJ1-6 . . TRBV16 CASSQQGTYNSPLHF TGTGCCAGCAGCCAACAGGGAACCTATAATTCACCCCTCCACTTT
TRBJ1-1 . . TRBV3-1/TRBV3-2 CASSQDLRNTEAFF TGTGCCAGCAGCCAAGATCTGAGGAACACTGAAGCTTTCTTT
TRBJ1-4 . TRBD1 TRBV5-1 CASSYQGAGEKLFF TGCGCCAGCAGCTATCAGGGGGCCGGAGAAAAACTGTTTTTT
TRBJ1-6 . TRBD1 TRBV6-4 CASSETPTGPNSPLHF TGTGCCAGCAGCGAAACACCGACAGGGCCAAATTCACCCCTCCACTTT
TRBJ2-7 . . TRBV11-3 CASSRQAPSYEQYF TGTGCCAGCAGCCGACAGGCTCCCTCCTACGAGCAGTACTTC
TRBJ1-2 . TRBD1 TRBV7-9 CASSPRDRAVIRYGYTF TGTGCCAGCAGCCCTCGGGACAGGGCTGTAATAAGGTATGGCTACACCTTC
TRBJ2-7 few . TRBV24-1 CATSETDRSEQYF TGTGCCACCAGTGAGACTGACAGGAGCGAGCAGTACTTC
TRBJ2-3 . . TRBV18 CASSPGDTDTQYF TGTGCCAGCTCACCAGGAGACACAGATACGCAGTATTTT
TRBJ2-3 . TRBD1 TRBV5-1 CASSRDRDRSADTQYF TGCGCCAGCAGCAGGGACCGGGACAGGTCTGCAGATACGCAGTATTTT
TRBJ2-1 . . TRBV5-1 CASAMNSPNEQFF TGCGCCAGCGCGATGAACAGTCCCAATGAGCAGTTCTTC
TRBJ1-3 . . TRBV11-2 CASSLTGNSGNTIYF TGTGCCAGCAGCTTAACAGGAAACTCTGGAAACACCATATATTTT